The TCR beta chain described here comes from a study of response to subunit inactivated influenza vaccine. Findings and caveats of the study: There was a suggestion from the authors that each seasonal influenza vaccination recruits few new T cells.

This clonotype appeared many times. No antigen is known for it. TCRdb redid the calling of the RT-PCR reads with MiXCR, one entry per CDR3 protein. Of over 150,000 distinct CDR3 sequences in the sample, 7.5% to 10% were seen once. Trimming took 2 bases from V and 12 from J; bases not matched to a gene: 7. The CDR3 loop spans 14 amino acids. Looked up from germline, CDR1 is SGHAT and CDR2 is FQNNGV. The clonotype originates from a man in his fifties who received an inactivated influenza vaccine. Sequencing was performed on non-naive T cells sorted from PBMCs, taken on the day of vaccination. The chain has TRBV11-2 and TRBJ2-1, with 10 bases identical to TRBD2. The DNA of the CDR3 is TGTGCCAGCAGCTTACCTAGCGGGGGCCCCAGGCAGTTCTTC. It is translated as CASSLPSGGPRQFF.